These T cell receptor beta chains were read from a single sample in a study of blood T cell repertoires in COVID-19. The method was immunoSEQ multiplex PCR; TCRdb's version includes in-frame clones alone and lacks a portion of them. The table shows fewer than 250,000 clones, with 70% to 90% occurring only once. The sequencing input was PBMCs or T cells enriched from blood (not recorded which). The source is a man in his thirties or forties who had recovered from COVID-19. Both conserved end residues are part of each CDR3. A D gene is named only where the DNA matches it firmly. Clone size, where shown, is once, few, many, or a class for clones that have expanded.

J,V,D,size,DNA,CDR3
TRBJ2-1,TRBV5-4,NA,once,TGTGCCAGCAGCTTGGCCATCAGCGGGCGGGTGAATGAGCAGTTCTTC,CASSLAISGRVNEQFF
TRBJ2-7,TRBV19,TRBD2,NA,TGTGCCAGTAGTACTCTTAGCGGGGCTCGCTACGAGCAGTACTTC,CASSTLSGARYEQYF
TRBJ2-1,TRBV7-7,NA,NA,TGTGCCAGCAGCTCTTACGGGATTCCCAGTGAGCAGTTCTTC,CASSSYGIPSEQFF
TRBJ2-1,TRBV7-2,NA,NA,TGTGCCAGCAAAGCTCCGAGCTCCTACAATGAGCAGTTCTTC,CASKAPSSYNEQFF
TRBJ1-2,TRBV6-2/TRBV6-3,TRBD1,NA,TGTGCCAGCAGTAAACAGGGGACACCCATCATCGGCTACACCTTC,CASSKQGTPIIGYTF
TRBJ2-1,TRBV3-1/TRBV3-2,NA,NA,TGTGCCAGCAGCCAAGATTTTAAGCTCGCGAGCACGTTCTTC,CASSQDFKLASTFF
TRBJ2-2,TRBV27,NA,NA,TGTGCCAGCAGCCTAGGGGCGTCCGGGGAGCTGTTTTTT,CASSLGASGELFF
TRBJ2-1,TRBV12-5,TRBD2,NA,TGTGCTAGTGCCCGGACTAGCGGGAATGAGCAGTTCTTC,CASARTSGNEQFF
TRBJ1-4,TRBV6-5,NA,NA,TGTGCCAGCAGTTACTCGAGGTCGCGCGAAAAACTGTTTTTT,CASSYSRSREKLFF
TRBJ2-3,TRBV19,TRBD1,NA,TGTGCCAGTAGTAAGGACAGGGTTGCAGATACGCAGTATTTT,CASSKDRVADTQYF
TRBJ2-1,TRBV12-3/TRBV12-4,NA,once,TGTGCCAGCACCTTCGGACTCACTGGGGAGTTCTTC,CASTFGLTGEFF